There are a few counts of the clone carrying this T cell receptor beta chain. This specimen belongs to a study of human T cells and chemical hapten exposure. The time point is: healthy volunteer bleed at 6 weeks. The template was total RNA from unfractionated whole blood. TCRdb re-called the RACE reads with MiXCR, one entry per CDR3 protein. The table lists 50,000 to 70,000 distinct CDR3 sequences, about 6% of them singletons. The CDR3 sequence is 15 residues long. V was trimmed by 0 bases and J by 2 bases, leaving 11 bases between them. Germline V gives CDR1 SGHNT, CDR2 YYREEE (reference sequence). The sequenced sample was whole blood. The V call is TRBV5-4, the J call TRBJ1-2, with a weak D call TRBD1 (5 bases). The sequence derives from a female donor in good health. Some clones in this sample may be carry-over from other donors' samples. The CDR3 DNA reads as TGTGCCAGCAGCTTGGCCGTGGGGGGGAACTATGGCTACACCTTC. As protein: CASSLAVGGNYGYTF. Drawing the rest from reference TRBV5-4 and TRBJ1-2, the complete variable domain is ETGVTQSPTHLIKTRGQQVTLRCSSQSGHNTVSWYQQALGQGPQFIFQYYREEENGRGNFPPRFSGLQFPNYSSELNVNALELDDSALYLCASSLAVGGNYGYTFGSGTRLTVV.